The clone carrying this TCR beta chain was recorded a few times. The antigen is unknown. Primers for the PCR totalled 60 Vbeta and 13 Jbeta. The data were produced by immunoSEQ multiplex PCR, yet TCRdb's version contains in-frame clones alone and is incomplete. The profile covers some 150,000 clones, with around four fifths appearing a single time and 2% to 2.5% taken by the ten largest. The germline V gene has CDR1 SGHKS and CDR2 YYEKEE (reference sequence). Trimming took 4 bases from V and 5 from J, leaving 9 bases between them. The CDR3 covers 12 residues. This sample is drawn from a study of cytomegalovirus exposure and HLA in healthy donors. Regarding the study as a whole: In vitro testing confirmed a few CMV-associated chains as specific for CMV antigens. Researchers reportedly found TCR beta sequences accurately predicted most subjects' HLA-A and HLA-B alleles. The only immune exposure information that was available was CMV serostatus.

The chain uses TRBV5-5 and TRBJ1-1; D remains unclear. Sequencing input: PBMCs. This clonotype originated in a boy aged 2 to 9 in good health and CMV-seronegative. This CDR3 reads CASSPPGTEAFF. The CDR3 DNA follows: TGTGCCAGCAGCCCCCCGGGGACTGAAGCTTTCTTT.